The 22 T cell receptor beta chains below all came from one sample that was sequenced in a study of molecular identifiers for immune sequencing clone quantification (dated by TCRdb to 2016 to 2018). Library creation used PCR. For sequencing, a NextSeq 500 was employed. TCRdb ran its own pipeline on the public reads, namely fastp trimming at Q25 and MiXCR clone calling, and kept in-frame beta chains. A single entry per CDR3 protein holds the most common genes and DNA from its merged rows. The sample table contains approximately 97,000 distinct CDR3 sequences; only one count was recorded for more than 20% of them. The ten largest clones take up more than 0.8% of the sample. Sequenced material: naive CD8+ T cells from blood, with Jurkat cell RNA spiked in. What this sample's cell subset or site label stands for: FACS-sorted CD8+CD4-CCR7+CD45RA+ naive T cells. All receptors come from a human donor in good health. Some libraries in this study had Jurkat cell RNA spiked in.

V gene TRBV28 combines with J gene TRBJ2-7; D might be TRBD2 (6 bases). Germline CDR1 reads MDHEN; CDR2 reads SYDVKM. The ends were cut back, 8 bases at V and 0 bases at J, with 14 bases in the middle. This CDR3 region has 14 residues. For the CDR3, the DNA is TGTGCCAGCGCAACAGTGGGACTCTCCTACGAGCAGTACTTC. Encoded protein: CASATVGLSYEQYF.

This clonotype was recorded a few times. V gene TRBV4-1 combines with J gene TRBJ1-2, with 7 bases lining up with TRBD1. After removal of 4 bases from V and 4 bases from J, the junction contained 6 bases not matched to a gene. In germline, CDR1 is MGHRA, CDR2 YSYEKL. This CDR3 contains 14 residues. The CDR3: CASSLLGDSYGYTF. The CDR3 DNA reads TGCGCCAGCAGCCTTCTGGGGGACAGCTATGGCTACACCTTC.

This clonotype was detected ten times or more. The CDR3: CASSLVLSGQETQYF. The CDR3 nucleotides are TGTGCCAGCAGCTTAGTTTTGTCGGGCCAAGAGACCCAGTACTTC. The V call is TRBV7-8, the J call TRBJ2-5, with D unresolved. Germline assignment: CDR1 SGHVS and CDR2 FQNEAQ. The CDR3 runs 15 residues. The V gene lost 1 base and the J gene lost 1 base, with 10 bases spanning the gap.

This clonotype was seen repeatedly, ten times or more. V gene TRBV7-9 combines with J gene TRBJ2-7; the D gene is possibly TRBD1 (5 bases). The CDR3 covers 17 residues. Trimming removed 1 base from V and 2 bases from J, with 18 bases in between. CDR1 is SEHNR and CDR2 is FQNEAQ in the germline V gene (reference sequence). The DNA for the CDR3 is TGTGCCAGCAGCTTAGGGAAGACAGCCGATCGGGCCTACGAGCAGTACTTC. Translating it yields CASSLGKTADRAYEQYF.

This clonotype was detected many times. The CDR3 loop reads CASSQDWGTGGYEQYF. The CDR3 DNA reads as TGCGCCAGCAGCCAAGATTGGGGGACAGGGGGGTACGAGCAGTACTTC. V gene TRBV4-3 combines with J gene TRBJ2-7, with 11 bases identical to TRBD1. CDR1 and CDR2 from the germline V gene are LGHNA and YSLEER. The ends lost 0 bases at V and 4 bases at J; junction bases unmatched: 5. The CDR3 contains 16 residues.

This clonotype has a count of ten or more. The CDR3 spells CASSYSNWGEAEQYF. The CDR3 bases are TGTGCCAGCAGTTACTCGAACTGGGGCGAGGCCGAGCAGTACTTC. The chain links TRBV6-2 or TRBV6-3 to TRBJ2-7; tentative D call: TRBD1 (5 bases). From germline, CDR1 is MNHEY and CDR2 SVGEGT. V was trimmed by 0 bases and J by 6 bases, leaving 15 bases between them. The CDR3 contains 15 residues.

On this clonotype itself: This may arise from a read error, as a much more abundant clone is one base away. CDR3 region: CASSQESRYTEAFF. The CDR3 DNA reads as TGCGCCAGCAGCCAAGAATCCCGCTACACTGAAGCTTTCTTT. The genes are TRBV4-1 and TRBJ1-1; the D is unclear. Germline values: CDR1 MGHRA, CDR2 YSYEKL. The CDR3 totals 14 residues. The V and J ends lost 0 bases and 3 bases respectively, with 8 bases between them.

Concerning this clonotype: A much bigger clone sits one base away, suggesting this may be a read error. Here the CDR3 DNA reads TGTGCCAGCGGGGGGTTGATGGGCACGTCTTATGACTACACCTTC. It encodes CASGGLMGTSYDYTF. The chain employs TRBV2 and TRBJ1-2; D possibly corresponds to TRBD1 (5 bases). This CDR3 spans 15 amino acids. CDR1 is SNHLY and CDR2 is FYNNEI in the germline V gene. Full variable domain (remainder filled in from reference TRBV2 and TRBJ1-2): EPEVTQTPSHQVTQMGQEVILRCVPISNHLYFYWYRQILGQKVEFLVSFYNNEISEKSEIFDDQFSVERPDGSNFTLKIRSTKLEDSAMYFCASGGLMGTSYDYTFGSGTRLTVV.

This clonotype was seen many times. V gene TRBV7-9 combines with J gene TRBJ1-1; D is undetermined. The length of the CDR3 is 13 residues. V shed 2 bases and J shed 1 base, with 5 bases lying between them. Germline V lookup: CDR1 SEHNR, CDR2 FQNEAQ (reference sequence). The DNA of the CDR3 is TGTGCCAGCAGCTTAACACCGAACACTGAAGCTTTCTTT. As protein: CASSLTPNTEAFF.

V usage is TRBV27 and J usage is TRBJ2-1, with D tentatively TRBD2 (6 bases). The germline V and J ends were trimmed by 4 bases and 5 bases, with 12 bases remaining between them. Germline V gene lookup returns CDR1 MNHEY and CDR2 SMNVEV (reference sequence). CDR3 length equals 14 residues. The CDR3 nucleotides read TGTGCCAGCAGTTATACGGGGGTGAACAATGAGCAGTTCTTC. Translation gives CASSYTGVNNEQFF.

The table lists this clonotype with many counts. The chain employs TRBV7-9 and TRBJ2-2; a possible D gene is TRBD1 (6 bases). The CDR3 has 16 residues. V lost 0 bases to trimming and J lost 8 bases, with 16 bases between them. Germline-derived CDR1 and CDR2 are SEHNR and FQNEAQ (reference sequence). The CDR3 here is CASSLAPTGHGGELFF. The CDR3 nucleotides read TGTGCCAGCAGCTTAGCCCCCACAGGGCACGGGGGGGAGCTGTTTTTT.

This clonotype was seen repeatedly, ten times or more. V and J are TRBV11-2 and TRBJ2-3; D gene ambiguous. The germline V and J ends were trimmed by 0 bases and 3 bases, with 7 bases remaining between them. CDR3 size: 14 residues. Per germline, CDR1 SGHAT and CDR2 FQNNGV. The CDR3 nucleotides read TGTGCCAGCAGCTTAGATTCCGTTACAGATACGCAGTATTTT. Encoded protein: CASSLDSVTDTQYF.

This clonotype showed up many times. V and J are TRBV14 and TRBJ2-3; TRBD2 matches at 8 bases. There are 15 residues in the CDR3. Per the germline V gene, CDR1 is SGHDN and CDR2 is FVKESK. V shed 4 bases, J shed 1 base, and the junction held 4 bases outside the gene matches. CDR3 residues: CASSPGLARTDTQYF. The CDR3 DNA reads TGTGCCAGCAGCCCCGGACTAGCTCGCACAGATACGCAGTATTTT.

This clonotype was counted a few times. A read error may account for a junction end that differs from germline. The chain combines TRBV5-8 with TRBJ1-1; the D is unclear. This CDR3 is 15 amino acids long. Germline V lookup: CDR1 SGHTS, CDR2 YDEGEE. The chain's CDR3 is CASGLGGEMNTEAFF. The CDR3 DNA reads as TGTGCCAGCGGCTTGGGCGGGGAAATGAACACTGAAGCTTTCTTT.

This clonotype was counted many times. V gene TRBV5-1 combines with J gene TRBJ2-7; D gene ambiguous. Germline lookup yields CDR1 SGHRS and CDR2 YFSETQ. The CDR3 extends over 15 amino acids. Between the trimmed V and J ends, which lost 0 bases and 4 bases, there was a span of 14 bases. The CDR3 DNA is TGCGCCAGCAGCTTGGGGGGATCGCCTCTGTACGAGCAGTACTTC. This translates into CASSLGGSPLYEQYF.

This clonotype appeared a few times. The rearrangement uses TRBV4-1 and TRBJ2-7; 14 bases fit TRBD2. Germline CDR1 reads MGHRA; CDR2 reads YSYEKL. There are 18 residues in the CDR3. J gave up 3 bases and V 1 base, and 8 bases lay outside the gene matches. The CDR3 nucleotides read TGCGCCAGCAGCCAAGGGACTAGCGGGGGGCTTCTGGGCTACGAGCAGTACTTC. It specifies CASSQGTSGGLLGYEQYF.

A note on this clonotype: Possible read error: a much larger clone is one base away. CDR3 sequence reads: CASSVLRTSGRTYEQYF. In nucleotides, the CDR3 is TGTGCCAGCAGCGTACTCAGGACTAGCGGGAGAACCTACGAGCAGTACTTC. The chain couples TRBV5-5 to TRBJ2-7, with 13 bases matching TRBD2. J gave up 2 bases and V 4 bases, and 9 bases lay outside the gene matches. Germline V gene data show CDR1 as SGHKS and CDR2 as YYEKEE (reference sequence). The CDR3 extends over 17 amino acids.

On this clonotype itself: A much larger clone sits a single nucleotide away, making a read error possible. The chain has TRBV2 and TRBJ2-7; 9 nucleotides align to TRBD1. The CDR3 consists of 14 residues. Germline V gene data show CDR1 as SNHLY and CDR2 as FYNNEI. CDR3 loop: CANSEGQGYAEQYF. In DNA form, the CDR3 reads TGTGCCAACAGTGAAGGACAGGGGTACGCAGAGCAGTACTTC.

Worth noting for this clonotype: At one end the junction does not follow the germline gene, possibly because of a read error. The chain recombines TRBV13 with TRBJ2-5; 7 nucleotides match TRBD1. CDR3 length: 14 amino acids. Germline CDR1 is PRHDT and CDR2 is FYEKMQ (reference sequence). The CDR3 nucleotides read TGTGCCAGCAGCACGTGGGACAGCCAAGAGCCCCAGTACTTC. It codes for CASSTWDSQEPQYF.

The sample holds a few counts of this clonotype. A much larger clone sits a single nucleotide away, making a read error possible. The rearrangement uses TRBV6-2 or TRBV6-3 and TRBJ2-6; D gene ambiguous. Germline V gene data show CDR1 as MNHEY and CDR2 as SVGEGT. This CDR3 contains 12 residues. This CDR3 is CACSPGANVLTF. The DNA for the CDR3 is TGTGCCTGCAGTCCTGGGGCCAACGTCCTGACTTTC.

The chain has TRBV5-5 and TRBJ2-7; D unclear. The V gene's germline CDR1 is SGHKS and CDR2 YYEKEE (reference sequence). Trimming removed 1 base from V and 1 base from J, with 9 bases in between. This CDR3 is built from 14 residues. This chain's CDR3 is CASSLYGVSYEQYF. In nucleotides, the CDR3 is TGTGCCAGCAGCTTGTATGGGGTTTCCTACGAGCAGTACTTC.

In the case of this clonotype: The CDR3 does not close with the conserved phenylalanine or tryptophan, likely indicating a read error. As DNA, the CDR3 is TGTGCCAGCAGCCCATTCGGAACTGAAGCTTTCTAT. This sequence encodes CASSPFGTEAFY. The chain carries TRBV11-2 and TRBJ1-1; D remains unclear. The CDR3 is 12 residues long. The V gene's germline CDR1 is SGHAT and CDR2 FQNNGV. The germline V and J ends were trimmed by 5 bases and 5 bases, with 9 bases remaining between them.